This record concerns one TCR beta chain sequence. The CDR3 extends 3 residues past the end of the read, so its final part is completed from the germline J gene. The sample is drawn from a study of T cells in women clearing cervical HPV infection. The CDR3 is 15 residues long. J was trimmed by 5 bases and V by 0 bases; bases with no gene match: 3. Clones were read by immunoSEQ multiplex PCR, and TCRdb kept only the in-frame ones, dropping some. This sample's table has roughly 37,000 clones. The rearrangement joins TRBV12-3 or TRBV12-4 to TRBJ1-4, with 7 bases aligning to TRBD1. The sequenced sample consisted of blood buffy coat. The source is a woman between 18 and 75 years old with a cervical HPV16 infection that either progressed to CIN3+ or cleared (not recorded which). The CDR3 here is CASSLAGQRNEKLFF. The CDR3 bases that were read are TGTGCCAGCAGTTTAGCGGGACAGAGGAATGAAAAA.